Below are 5 T cell receptor beta chains sequenced from a single sample in a study of T cells in women clearing cervical HPV infection. Assay: immunoSEQ multiplex PCR; the TCRdb copy retains only in-frame clones and omits some. The table lists tens of thousands of clones, with around a tenth in the top ten. The sequenced sample was blood buffy coat. Receptor source: a woman aged 18 to 69 with a cervical HPV16 infection that either progressed to CIN3+ or cleared (not recorded which).

This clone is labeled medium-sized (0.01 to 0.1%) based on frequency. The read ends 3 residues before the CDR3 terminus; that terminus is restored from the germline J gene. The V and J genes are TRBV10-3 and TRBJ2-1; D is unresolved. The CDR3 length is 11 residues. V was pared by 7 bases and J by 7 bases, with 8 bases between. Germline V gene lookup returns CDR1 ENHRY and CDR2 SYGVKD. Partial CDR3 DNA: TGTGCCATCAACATAAGGAATGAG. Residues: CAINIRNE. The complete CDR3 sequence is CAINIRNEQFF.

As regards this clone: From the germline J gene comes the end of the CDR3, since the read stops 3 residues before it. The J gene is TRBJ2-5, the V gene TRBV6-2 or TRBV6-3; 10 bases fit TRBD2. Unmatched junction bases numbered 5, after V lost 5 bases and J lost 5 bases. The length of the CDR3 is 14 residues. Germline V CDR1 and CDR2: MNHEY, SVGEGT. CDR3 sequence: CASSSGGARETQYF. Partial CDR3 DNA: TGTGCCAGCAGTAGCGGGGGGGCCAGGGAGACC.

With respect to this clone: Read data end 3 residues before the CDR3 end; the end is taken from the germline J gene. The V and J genes are TRBV29-1 and TRBJ1-1; the D is unclear. The germline V gene encodes CDR1 SQVTM and CDR2 ANQGSEA. This CDR3 comprises 13 residues. V was cut by 6 bases and J by 6 bases, with 17 bases left in between. Here the CDR3 reads CSVLTAGTAEAFF. CDR3 DNA, as far as it was read: TGCAGCGTCCTAACAGCCGGAACGGCTGAA.

Comment on this clone: Sequencing ends 3 residues short of the CDR3 end; the germline J gene provides the rest. This chain links TRBV11-3 with TRBJ2-7, with D possibly TRBD1 on 6 matching bases. The CDR3 loop spans 14 amino acids. The germline V gene encodes CDR1 SGHNT and CDR2 YENEEA. The V gene lost 3 bases and the J gene lost 3 bases, with 12 bases spanning the gap. CDR3: CASSFGTPVYEQYF. CDR3 DNA, as far as it was read: TGTGCCAGCAGCTTTGGGACACCCGTCTACGAG.

Turning to this clone: The CDR3 extends 3 residues past the end of the read, so its final part is completed from the germline J gene. The J gene is TRBJ2-7, the V gene TRBV19, with a possible D match to TRBD2 (7 bases). Between the trimmed V and J ends, which lost 8 bases and 3 bases, there was a span of 14 bases. This CDR3 has 13 amino acids. Germline V gene data show CDR1 as LNHDA and CDR2 as SQIVND (reference sequence). The CDR3 region is CASGQLAGYEQYF. Partial CDR3 DNA: TGTGCCAGTGGACAGTTAGCGGGCTACGAG.